Listed below are T cell receptor beta chains from one sample, sequenced in a study of T cell responses to AZD1222 COVID-19 vaccine. Sequencing was performed with immunoSEQ multiplex PCR; in TCRdb, only in-frame clones are kept and a portion is missing. The sample comprises about 100,000 clones, roughly nine tenths of which are singletons, and more than 15% rests with the top ten. The source was peripheral blood, collected on day 0 of AZD1222 vaccination. Receptor source: an adult in good health. The CDR3 runs from the conserved cysteine through the conserved F or W.

V	J	CDR3
TRBV6-5	TRBJ2-1	CAGRTSGSDEQFF
TRBV24-1	TRBJ1-1	CATRRGANTEAFF
TRBV7-3	TRBJ2-3	CASSTRLAGGDTQYF
TRBV11-1	TRBJ2-2	CASSSSLANTGELFF
TRBV7-9	TRBJ2-2	CASSFAIGELFF
TRBV5-4	TRBJ1-4	CASSQARSTNEKLFF
TRBV30	TRBJ1-2	CAWDRVYGYTF
TRBV27	TRBJ2-5	CASSFKYGTQYF
TRBV5-1	TRBJ2-1	CASSSSGDSYNEQFF
TRBV7-9	TRBJ1-1	CASSFSMNTEAFF
TRBV7-2	TRBJ2-7	CASSFLAGGAYEQYF
TRBV25-1	TRBJ1-2	CASSAQGSYGYTF
TRBV3-1/TRBV3-2	TRBJ2-1	CASSRGLAGGYNEQFF
TRBV27	TRBJ2-2	CASSWGWNTGELFF
TRBV6-1	TRBJ1-5	CASSEAPESRAQHF
TRBV19	TRBJ1-3	CASRRAPGNTIYF
TRBV5-1	TRBJ1-1	CASSQGSVGTEAFF
TRBV6-4	TRBJ2-5	CASHNELRQETQYF
TRBV9	TRBJ2-1	CASRSGTGFYNEQFF
TRBV21-1	TRBJ1-1	CASSSPGQTMNTEAFF
TRBV5-1	TRBJ2-5	CASSFNRGRGQETQYF
TRBV3-1/TRBV3-2	TRBJ1-1	CASSPMDENTEAFF
TRBV18	TRBJ1-1	CASSQGDSQAFF
TRBV30	TRBJ1-5	CAWSGQTNQPQHF
TRBV7-6	TRBJ2-1	CASSFSFPGSKREYRNEQFF
TRBV7-6	TRBJ2-5	CASSSKAGTQETQYF
TRBV15	TRBJ1-4	CATSRDSPGDEKLFF
TRBV7-9	TRBJ2-3	CASSQDRGALTDTQYF
TRBV10-2	TRBJ2-7	CASSETGGSYEQYF
TRBV7-2	TRBJ2-7	CASSRDSSSYEQYF
TRBV11-2	TRBJ1-5	CASSLDRGGQPQHF
TRBV7-9	TRBJ2-1	CASSVPPTSGRMYNEQFF
TRBV5-1	TRBJ2-7	CASSLGQVSYEQYF
TRBV28	TRBJ2-7	CASSLGQSYEQYF
TRBV28	TRBJ2-3	CASRPPRSGGWSTDTQYF
TRBV6-5	TRBJ2-7	CASSSVGGYEQYF
TRBV30	TRBJ2-7	CAWGLAGSYEQYF
TRBV7-9	TRBJ2-3	CASSLGVGQGTDTQYF
TRBV21-1	TRBJ2-2	CARMTRRAGELFF
TRBV5-5	TRBJ2-7	CASSLSSAYEQYF
TRBV29-1	TRBJ2-3	CSVAGALGGLADTQYF
TRBV3-1/TRBV3-2	TRBJ1-3	CASSLSGQSLSGNTIYF
TRBV18	TRBJ2-1	CASSPRENEQFF
TRBV7-2	TRBJ2-1	CASSSPRQGATHEQFF
TRBV5-4	TRBJ2-3	CASRSSVASSTDTQYF
TRBV20-1	TRBJ2-7	CSASPVDRIYEQYF
TRBV29-1	TRBJ2-1	CSVNSVAGTYEQFF
TRBV7-3	TRBJ1-6	CASSRDRDNSPLHF
TRBV29-1	TRBJ2-7	CSVGVRDHEQYF
TRBV10-3	TRBJ1-3	CAISGAARGASGNTIYF
TRBV6-5	TRBJ2-1	CASSYSISAWGQFF
TRBV10-3	TRBJ2-2	CAISESGRIDTGELFF
TRBV5-1	TRBJ2-7	CASSLAPVSNSYEQYF